What follows is one T cell receptor (beta chain) and its context. As yet, its antigen is unknown. The sample belongs to a study of lymphopenia after photon versus proton radiotherapy. Data came from immunoSEQ multiplex PCR; TCRdb stores just in-frame clones and leaves some out. The sample has about 18,000 clones; 84% are singletons. The CDR3 sequence is 14 residues long. With V trimmed by 3 bases and J by 5 bases, 6 bases remained unmatched. The germline V gene encodes CDR1 SGHNT and CDR2 YENEEA. Study-level findings and limits: After lymphocyte nadir, photon-treated repertoires showed oligoclonal expansion, especially CD8+ Temra. Relative stability marked proton patients; photon patients lost diversity and naive cells. In patients who died, overall survival fell as post-nadir TCR diversity dropped more. Only patients who died were analyzed for survival; proton advantage is unproven.

The sample consisted of peripheral blood, taken from a patient treated with proton-based radiotherapy. The receptor was derived from a man between 65 and 85 years old with pancreatic cancer. The chain links TRBV11-3 to TRBJ1-1; 7 nucleotides match TRBD1. This CDR3 reads CASSFGTEGTEAFF. In DNA, the CDR3 is TGTGCCAGCAGCTTCGGGACAGAAGGAACTGAAGCTTTCTTT. The whole variable domain, filled in from reference TRBV11-3 and TRBJ1-1, reads EAGVVQSPRYKIIEKKQPVAFWCNPISGHNTLYWYLQNLGQGPELLIRYENEEAVDDSQLPKDRFSAERLKGVDSTLKIQPAELGDSAVYLCASSFGTEGTEAFFGQGTRLTVV.